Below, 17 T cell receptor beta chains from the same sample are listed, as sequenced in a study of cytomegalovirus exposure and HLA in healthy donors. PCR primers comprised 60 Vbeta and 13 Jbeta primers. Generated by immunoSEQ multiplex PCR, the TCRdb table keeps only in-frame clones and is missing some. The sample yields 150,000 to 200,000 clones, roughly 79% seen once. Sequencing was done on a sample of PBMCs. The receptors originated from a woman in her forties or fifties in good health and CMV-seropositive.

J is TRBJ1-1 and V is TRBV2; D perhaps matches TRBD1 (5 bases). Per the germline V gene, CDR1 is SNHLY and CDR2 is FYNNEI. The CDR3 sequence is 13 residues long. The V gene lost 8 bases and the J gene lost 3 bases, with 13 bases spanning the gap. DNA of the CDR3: TGTGCCAGCCGGGGGGGTCGGTACACTGAAGCTTTCTTT. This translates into CASRGGRYTEAFF. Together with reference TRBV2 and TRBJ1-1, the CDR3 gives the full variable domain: EPEVTQTPSHQVTQMGQEVILRCVPISNHLYFYWYRQILGQKVEFLVSFYNNEISEKSEIFDDQFSVERPDGSNFTLKIRSTKLEDSAMYFCASRGGRYTEAFFGQGTRLTVV.

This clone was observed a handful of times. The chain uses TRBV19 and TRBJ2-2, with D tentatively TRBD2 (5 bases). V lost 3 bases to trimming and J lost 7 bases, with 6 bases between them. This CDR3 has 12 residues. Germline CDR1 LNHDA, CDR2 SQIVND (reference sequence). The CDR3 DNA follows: TGTGCCAGTAGTATTCGGGGCGGGGAGCTGTTTTTT. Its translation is CASSIRGGELFF.

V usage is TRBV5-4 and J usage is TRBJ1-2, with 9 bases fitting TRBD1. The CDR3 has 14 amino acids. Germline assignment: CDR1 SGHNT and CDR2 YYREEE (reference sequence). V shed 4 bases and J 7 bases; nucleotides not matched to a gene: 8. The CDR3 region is CASSQGQGRGGYTF. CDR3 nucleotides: TGTGCCAGCAGCCAGGGACAGGGTAGAGGTGGCTACACCTTC.

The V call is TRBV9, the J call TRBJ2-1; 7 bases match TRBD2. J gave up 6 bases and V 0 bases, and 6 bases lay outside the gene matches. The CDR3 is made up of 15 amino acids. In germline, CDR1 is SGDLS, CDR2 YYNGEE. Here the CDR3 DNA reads TGTGCCAGCAGCGTAGTTGCGGGGGAAGTCAATGAGCAGTTCTTC. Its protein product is CASSVVAGEVNEQFF.

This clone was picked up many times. The DNA of the CDR3 is TGTGCCAGCAGCAGGACAGACAGGGAAAAACTGTTTTTT. Its protein product is CASSRTDREKLFF. The rearrangement uses TRBV6-1 and TRBJ1-4; D is perhaps TRBD1 (6 bases). The CDR3 has 13 amino acids. The V end lost 6 bases, the J end lost 8 bases, and 13 bases lay between the germline ends. In germline, CDR1 is MNHNS, CDR2 SASEGT.

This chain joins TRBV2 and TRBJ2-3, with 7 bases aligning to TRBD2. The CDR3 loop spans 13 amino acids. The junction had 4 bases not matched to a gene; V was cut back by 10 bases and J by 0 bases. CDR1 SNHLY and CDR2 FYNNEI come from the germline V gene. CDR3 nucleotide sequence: TGTGCCACCCTGGGGGGGAGCACAGATACGCAGTATTTT. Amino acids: CATLGGSTDTQYF.

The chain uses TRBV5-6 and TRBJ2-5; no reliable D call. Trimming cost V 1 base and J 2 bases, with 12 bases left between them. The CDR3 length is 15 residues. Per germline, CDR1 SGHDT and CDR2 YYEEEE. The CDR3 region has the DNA TGTGCCAGCAGCTTGTTCGCACAGTCACAAGAGACCCAGTACTTC. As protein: CASSLFAQSQETQYF.

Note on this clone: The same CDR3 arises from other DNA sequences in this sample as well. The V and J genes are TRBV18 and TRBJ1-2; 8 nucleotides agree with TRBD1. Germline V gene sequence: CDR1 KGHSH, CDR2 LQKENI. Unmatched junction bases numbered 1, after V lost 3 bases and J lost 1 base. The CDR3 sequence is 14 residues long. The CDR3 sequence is CASSPGQGNYGYTF. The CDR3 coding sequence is TGTGCCAGCTCACCCGGACAGGGTAACTATGGCTACACCTTC.

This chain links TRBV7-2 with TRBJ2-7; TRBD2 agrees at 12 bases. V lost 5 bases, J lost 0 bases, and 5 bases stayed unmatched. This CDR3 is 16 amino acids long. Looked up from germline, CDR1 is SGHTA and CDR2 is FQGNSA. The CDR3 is CASSRTSGATSYEQYF. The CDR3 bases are TGTGCCAGCAGCCGGACTAGCGGGGCTACCTCCTACGAGCAGTACTTC.

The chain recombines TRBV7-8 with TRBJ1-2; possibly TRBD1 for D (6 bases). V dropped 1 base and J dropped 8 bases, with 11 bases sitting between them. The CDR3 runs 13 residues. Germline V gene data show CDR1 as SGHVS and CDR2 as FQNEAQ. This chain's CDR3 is CASSLGAGEGYTF. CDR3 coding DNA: TGTGCCAGCAGCTTAGGGGCAGGGGAAGGCTACACCTTC.

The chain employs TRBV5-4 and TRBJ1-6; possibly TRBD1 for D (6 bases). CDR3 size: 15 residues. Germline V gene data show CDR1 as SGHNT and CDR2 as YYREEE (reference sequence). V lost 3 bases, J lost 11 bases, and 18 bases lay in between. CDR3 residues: CASSSETGSFTPLHF. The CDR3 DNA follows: TGTGCCAGCAGCTCAGAAACAGGGTCGTTTACACCCCTCCACTTT.

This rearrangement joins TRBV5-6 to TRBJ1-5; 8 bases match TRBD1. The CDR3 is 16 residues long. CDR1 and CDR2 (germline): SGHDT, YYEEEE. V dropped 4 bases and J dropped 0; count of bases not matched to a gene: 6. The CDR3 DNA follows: TGTGCCAGCAGCCGACAGGGGTTTTATAGCAATCAGCCCCAGCATTTT. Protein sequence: CASSRQGFYSNQPQHF. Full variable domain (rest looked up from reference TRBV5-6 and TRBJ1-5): DAGVTQSPTHLIKTRGQQVTLRCSPKSGHDTVSWYQQALGQGPQFIFQYYEEEERQRGNFPDRFSGHQFPNYSSELNVNALLLGDSALYLCASSRQGFYSNQPQHFGDGTRLSIL.

CDR3 nucleotide sequence: TGTGCCAGCAGTGTCCGGGGTTTGAGGGCCTGGAACACTGAAGCTTTCTTT. This translates into CASSVRGLRAWNTEAFF. V and J are TRBV6-1 and TRBJ1-1; D ambiguous. Trimming shortened V by 4 bases and J by 1 base, and 19 bases separated the two germline ends. Germline V CDR1 and CDR2: MNHNS, SASEGT. This CDR3 is 17 amino acids long.

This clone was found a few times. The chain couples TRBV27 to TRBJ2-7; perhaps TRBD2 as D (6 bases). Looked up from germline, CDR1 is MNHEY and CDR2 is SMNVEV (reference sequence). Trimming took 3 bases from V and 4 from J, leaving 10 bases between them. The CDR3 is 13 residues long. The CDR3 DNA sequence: TGTGCCAGCAGTTTGTTGGGGGGTTACGAGCAGTACTTC. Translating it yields CASSLLGGYEQYF.

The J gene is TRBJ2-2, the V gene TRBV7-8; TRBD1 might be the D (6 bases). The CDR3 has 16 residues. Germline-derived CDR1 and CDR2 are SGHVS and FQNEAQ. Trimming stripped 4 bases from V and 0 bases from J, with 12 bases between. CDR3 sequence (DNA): TGTGCCAGCAGCTACCACAGGGTCGCGAACACCGGGGAGCTGTTTTTT. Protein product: CASSYHRVANTGELFF.

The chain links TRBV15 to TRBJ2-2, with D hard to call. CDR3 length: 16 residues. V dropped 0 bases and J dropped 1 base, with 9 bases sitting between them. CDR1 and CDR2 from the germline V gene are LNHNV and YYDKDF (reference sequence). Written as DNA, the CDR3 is TGTGCCACCAGCAGAGATTTGGGCCAGAACACCGGGGAGCTGTTTTTT. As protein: CATSRDLGQNTGELFF.

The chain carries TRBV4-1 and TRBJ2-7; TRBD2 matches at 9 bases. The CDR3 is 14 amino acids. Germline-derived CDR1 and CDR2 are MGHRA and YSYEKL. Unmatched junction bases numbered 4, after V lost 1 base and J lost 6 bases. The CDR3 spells CASSQVAGAPEQYF. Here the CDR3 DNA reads TGCGCCAGCAGCCAAGTAGCGGGGGCCCCCGAGCAGTACTTC.